The 10 T cell receptor beta chains reported below all come from one sample, sequenced in a study of T cells after yellow fever vaccination. TCRdb re-called the 5' RACE reads with MiXCR, one entry per CDR3 protein. Of 150,000 to 200,000 distinct CDR3 sequences in the sample, around 9.3% are singletons; the top ten hold about 40%. Specimen: CD8+ T cells sorted from PBMCs, collected 45 days after the yellow fever booster vaccination. These receptors were taken from a man aged 18 to 30 who received the YFV17D yellow fever vaccine.

This clonotype was observed many times. The chain uses TRBV4-1 and TRBJ2-2, with 8 positions matching TRBD1. CDR3 length: 18 residues. V was clipped by 3 bases and J by 6 bases; unmatched bases: 15. CDR1 MGHRA and CDR2 YSYEKL come from the germline V gene. The CDR3 is CASSHAQTGRGLSGELFF. CDR3 in DNA: TGCGCCAGCAGCCACGCTCAAACCGGCAGGGGGCTTTCCGGGGAGCTGTTTTTT.

The chain is built from TRBV4-1 and TRBJ1-1, with D unresolved. V gave up 2 bases and J gave up 1 base, with 8 bases separating them. This CDR3 is built from 14 residues. The V gene's germline CDR1 is MGHRA and CDR2 YSYEKL. DNA for the CDR3: TGCGCCAGCAGCCAATCGGTGGAGAACACTGAAGCTTTCTTT. This sequence encodes CASSQSVENTEAFF.

The V gene is TRBV19, the J gene TRBJ2-5; D is ambiguous. Looked up from germline, CDR1 is LNHDA and CDR2 is SQIVND (reference sequence). V lost 3 bases and J lost 5, with 10 bases in between. This CDR3 has 13 amino acids. DNA of the CDR3: TGTGCCAGTAGTATCCTGTCTGGGGAGACCCAGTACTTC. Amino acid sequence: CASSILSGETQYF.

A few counts support this clonotype. The J gene is TRBJ1-1, the V gene TRBV13; D unresolved. Trimming took 2 bases from V and 4 from J, leaving 8 bases between them. CDR1 is PRHDT, CDR2 FYEKMQ, per germline (reference sequence). The CDR3 extends over 13 amino acids. Here the CDR3 reads CASSLKVVTEAFF. The DNA for the CDR3 is TGTGCCAGCAGCTTAAAGGTTGTCACTGAAGCTTTCTTT.

This clonotype was seen more than once but under ten times. This chain links TRBV12-3 or TRBV12-4 with TRBJ2-1; D gene ambiguous. This CDR3 has 16 amino acids. V gave up 3 bases and J gave up 6 bases, with 18 bases separating them. CDR3 DNA sequence: TGTGCCAGCAGTTTGCCCCCCGTCGGGTCTCTCAATGAGCAGTTCTTC. It codes for CASSLPPVGSLNEQFF.

This sequence joins TRBV4-1 and TRBJ1-2; D uncertain. Germline CDR1 reads MGHRA; CDR2 reads YSYEKL. Trimming left V 1 base short and J 2 bases short, with 14 bases between. This CDR3 is 16 amino acids long. CDR3 bases: TGCGCCAGCAGCCAAGGAGGTCGGGGATGGAACTATGGCTACACCTTC. As protein: CASSQGGRGWNYGYTF.

This clonotype was counted a few times. The chain links TRBV5-1 to TRBJ2-7; D may be TRBD1 (6 bases). V was clipped by 7 bases and J by 2 bases, with 16 bases between them. The germline CDR1 and CDR2 sequences are SGHRS and YFSETQ. The CDR3 totals 14 residues. CDR3 DNA sequence: TGCGCCAGCGCTCTGGCCGGGGACACCTACGAGCAGTACTTC. Translation gives CASALAGDTYEQYF.

This chain links TRBV20-1 with TRBJ2-2; D gene ambiguous. V lost 2 bases and J 2 bases, leaving 6 bases between the germline ends. The CDR3 consists of 13 residues. Germline CDR1 is DFQATT and CDR2 is SNEGSKA (reference sequence). CDR3 bases: TGCAGTGCTAGACTACTTAACACCGGGGAGCTGTTTTTT. As protein: CSARLLNTGELFF.

This clonotype was observed a few times. The V call is TRBV6-2 or TRBV6-3, the J call TRBJ1-1; 9 nucleotides line up with TRBD1. V dropped 2 bases and J dropped 5; count of bases not matched to a gene: 6. This CDR3 has 15 amino acids. Germline V lookup: CDR1 MNHEY, CDR2 SVGEGT. The CDR3 nucleotides read TGTGCCAGCAGTTACACAGGGGGCCTTAATACTGAAGCTTTCTTT. Amino acid sequence: CASSYTGGLNTEAFF.

The genes are TRBV7-6 and TRBJ2-1; perhaps TRBD1 as D (6 bases). Trimming took off 4 bases at V and 5 bases at J, with 12 bases between the two ends. The V gene's germline CDR1 is SGHVS and CDR2 FNYEAQ. The CDR3 is 14 amino acids. The CDR3 DNA sequence: TGTGCCAGCAGCTACAGACAGGACCACAATGAGCAGTTCTTC. It is translated as CASSYRQDHNEQFF.